This TCR beta chain is drawn from a study of cytomegalovirus exposure and HLA in healthy donors. The PCR used 60 Vbeta and 13 Jbeta primers. Using immunoSEQ multiplex PCR, the repertoire was profiled, and TCRdb retains in-frame clones only, with some absent. The profile covers 200,000 to 300,000 clones, with approximately 85% appearing a single time and 2% to 2.5% taken by the ten largest. Trimming took off 5 bases at V and 3 bases at J, with 5 bases between the two ends. This CDR3 spans 10 amino acids. Per the germline V gene, CDR1 is DFQATT and CDR2 is SNEGSKA (reference sequence). Sequencing was performed on PBMCs. The chain employs TRBV20-1 and TRBJ2-7; D is ambiguous. This clonotype originated in a woman in her 40s in good health and CMV-seropositive. The CDR3 DNA reads as TGCAGTGCTCTAAACTACGAGCAGTACTTC. Protein sequence: CSALNYEQYF.